One and the same sample provided the 10 T cell receptor beta chains below, sequenced in a study of immune evolution from preneoplasia to lung adenocarcinoma. Libraries were prepared by immunoSEQ multiplex PCR; TCRdb keeps only in-frame clonotypes and omits some of them. The sample records over 14,000 clones, roughly 80% being singletons. Sequenced: FFPE minimally invasive lung adenocarcinoma tissue. The origin of the receptors is a person between 65 and 80 years old with lung adenocarcinoma.

DNA of the CDR3: TGTGCCAGCAGTTTACCCTCCCCCGCGGGGCCCCTCCACTTT. The encoded protein is CASSLPSPAGPLHF. The chain is built from TRBV28 and TRBJ1-6; no reliable D call. Germline V CDR1 and CDR2: MDHEN, SYDVKM. The CDR3 sequence is 14 residues long. Trimming cost V 2 bases and J 13 bases, with 15 bases left between them.

The V and J genes are TRBV7-2 and TRBJ2-7; TRBD2 matches at 7 bases. Germline lookup yields CDR1 SGHTA and CDR2 FQGNSA. The J segment lost 5 bases and the V segment lost 6 bases, leaving 7 bases of the junction unmatched. This CDR3 is built from 13 residues. The chain's CDR3 is CASRAGSRNEQYF. The CDR3 region has the DNA TGTGCCAGCAGAGCGGGGTCCAGGAACGAGCAGTACTTC.

Only one count was recorded for this clone. The chain uses TRBV6-1 and TRBJ1-2, with TRBD1 as a possible D gene (5 bases). Deletions cut 10 bases from V and 3 bases from J, with 9 bases between. This CDR3 has 11 residues. Germline CDR1 reads MNHNS; CDR2 reads SASEGT. This CDR3 is CATQGDYGYTF. CDR3 coding DNA: TGTGCCACCCAGGGTGACTATGGCTACACCTTC.

This sequence joins TRBV28 and TRBJ1-4, with no clear D. Germline CDR1 is MDHEN and CDR2 is SYDVKM. The CDR3 runs to 15 residues. V lost 6 bases to trimming and J lost 0 bases, with 11 bases between them. CDR3 sequence reads: CASRLTPATNEKLFF. CDR3 in DNA: TGTGCCAGCAGACTAACCCCCGCAACTAATGAAAAACTGTTTTTT. Drawing the rest from reference TRBV28 and TRBJ1-4, the complete variable domain is DVKVTQSSRYLVKRTGEKVFLECVQDMDHENMFWYRQDPGLGLRLIYFSYDVKMKEKGDIPEGYSVSREKKERFSLILESASTNQTSMYLCASRLTPATNEKLFFGSGTQLSVL.

The table lists this clone with a few counts. The chain joins TRBV10-3 to TRBJ2-7; no clear D. In germline, CDR1 is ENHRY, CDR2 SYGVKD. V gave up 3 bases and J gave up 2 bases, with 14 bases separating them. This CDR3 has 15 amino acids. In DNA form, the CDR3 reads TGTGCCATCAGTGATCGTGGGTTAGGACCCTACGAGCAGTACTTC. This codes for CAISDRGLGPYEQYF.

V is TRBV6-5 and J is TRBJ1-5; possibly TRBD1 for D (5 bases). Germline V CDR1 and CDR2: MNHEY, SVGAGI. The CDR3 loop spans 14 amino acids. Trimming stripped 6 bases from V and 0 bases from J, with 9 bases between. The CDR3 bases are TGTGCCAGCAGAGAGGGGCTTAGCAATCAGCCCCAGCATTTT. Residues: CASREGLSNQPQHF.

The J gene is TRBJ2-1, the V gene TRBV18; no clear D. The CDR3 has 11 residues. The germline CDR1 and CDR2 sequences are KGHSH and LQKENI. Trimming removed 2 bases at V and 5 bases at J, with 1 base between. In DNA, the CDR3 is TGTGCCAGCTCACCAGACAATGAGCAGTTCTTC. Protein product: CASSPDNEQFF.

This sequence joins TRBV5-6 and TRBJ2-2; D is ambiguous. CDR3 length equals 12 residues. Germline values: CDR1 SGHDT, CDR2 YYEEEE. V was shortened by 2 bases and J by 6 bases, with 5 bases between the two germline ends. The chain's CDR3 is CASSFGSGELFF. The CDR3 coding sequence is TGTGCCAGCAGCTTCGGTTCCGGGGAGCTGTTTTTT.

In this sample, this clone turned up once. The chain links TRBV13 to TRBJ2-3, with D hard to call. CDR3 length: 16 residues. From germline, CDR1 is PRHDT and CDR2 FYEKMQ (reference sequence). The V end was cut by 5 bases, the J end by 0 bases, with 15 bases between. The CDR3: CASSRYTSSSTDTQYF. The CDR3 region has the DNA TGTGCCAGCAGCAGATACACCTCCTCTAGCACAGATACGCAGTATTTT.

The J gene is TRBJ1-5, the V gene TRBV28; D might be TRBD1 (5 bases). Between the trimmed V and J ends, which lost 6 bases and 6 bases, there was a span of 18 bases. Per germline, CDR1 MDHEN and CDR2 SYDVKM. This CDR3 region has 15 residues. The DNA for the CDR3 is TGTGCCAGCAGCCCCTCTCTGGGGCTGGCTCAGCCCCAGCATTTT. The encoded protein is CASSPSLGLAQPQHF.